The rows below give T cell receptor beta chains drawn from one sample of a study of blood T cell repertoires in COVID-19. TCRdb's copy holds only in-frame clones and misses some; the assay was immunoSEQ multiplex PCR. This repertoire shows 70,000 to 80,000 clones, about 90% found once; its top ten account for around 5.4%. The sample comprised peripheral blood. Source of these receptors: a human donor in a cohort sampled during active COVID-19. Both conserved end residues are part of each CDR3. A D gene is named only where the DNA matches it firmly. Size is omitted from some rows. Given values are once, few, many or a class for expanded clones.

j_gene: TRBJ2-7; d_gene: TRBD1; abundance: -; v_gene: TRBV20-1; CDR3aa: CSASSWDRVVEQYF
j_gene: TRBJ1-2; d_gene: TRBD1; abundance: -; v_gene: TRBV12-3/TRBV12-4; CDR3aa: CASSPGQSYGYTF
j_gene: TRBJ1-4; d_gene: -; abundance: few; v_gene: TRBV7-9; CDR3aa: CASSPSGGTNEKLFF
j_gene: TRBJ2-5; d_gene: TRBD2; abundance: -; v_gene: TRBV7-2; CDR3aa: CASTYSGGAYETQYF
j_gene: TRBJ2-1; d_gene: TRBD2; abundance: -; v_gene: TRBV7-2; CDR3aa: CASIIAGGLYNEQFF
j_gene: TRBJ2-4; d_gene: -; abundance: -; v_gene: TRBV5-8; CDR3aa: CASSLAGAWAKNIQYF
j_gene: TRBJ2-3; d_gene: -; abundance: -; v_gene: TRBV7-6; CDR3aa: CASSFNSWTINTDTQYF
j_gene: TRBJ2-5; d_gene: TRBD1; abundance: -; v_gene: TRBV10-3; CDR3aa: CAISSGGTVIQETQYF
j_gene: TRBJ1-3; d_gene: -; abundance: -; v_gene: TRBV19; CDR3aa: CASSPRTSIRNTIYF
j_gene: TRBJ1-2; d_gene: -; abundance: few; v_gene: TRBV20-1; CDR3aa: CSAPQNYGYTF
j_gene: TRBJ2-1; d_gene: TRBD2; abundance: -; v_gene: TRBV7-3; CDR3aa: CASSHGSRAGVNEQFF
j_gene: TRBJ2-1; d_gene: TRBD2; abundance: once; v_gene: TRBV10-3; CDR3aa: CAISGPPGLADFYNEQFF
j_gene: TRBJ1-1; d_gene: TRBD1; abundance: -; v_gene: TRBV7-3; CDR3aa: CASSLTGWTEAFF
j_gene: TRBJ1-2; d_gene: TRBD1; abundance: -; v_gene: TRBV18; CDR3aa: CASSRDRGRVYGYTF
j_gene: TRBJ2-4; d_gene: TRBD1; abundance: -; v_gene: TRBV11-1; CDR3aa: CASSPAGTGSYIQYF
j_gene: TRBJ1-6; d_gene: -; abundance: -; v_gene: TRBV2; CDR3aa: CASSRSQGGRSPLHF
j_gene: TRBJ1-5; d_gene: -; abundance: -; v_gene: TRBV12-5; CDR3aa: CASALQGLSNQPQHF
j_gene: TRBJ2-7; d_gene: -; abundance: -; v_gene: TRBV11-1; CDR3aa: CASSLGTASSSYEQYF
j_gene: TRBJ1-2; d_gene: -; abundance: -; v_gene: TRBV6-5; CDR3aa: CASALTKNYGYTF
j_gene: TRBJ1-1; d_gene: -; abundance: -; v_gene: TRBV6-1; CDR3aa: CASSEVGGLMAFF
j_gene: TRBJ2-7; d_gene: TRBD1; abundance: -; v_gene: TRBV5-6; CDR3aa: CASSLPGGGSHTNF
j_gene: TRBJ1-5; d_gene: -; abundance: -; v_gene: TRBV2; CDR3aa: CASSGEGNQPQHF
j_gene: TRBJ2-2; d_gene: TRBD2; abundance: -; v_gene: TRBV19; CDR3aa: CASSIPGGLSGELFF
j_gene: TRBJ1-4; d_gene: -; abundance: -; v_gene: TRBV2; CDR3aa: CASSEMGTGTPEEKLFF
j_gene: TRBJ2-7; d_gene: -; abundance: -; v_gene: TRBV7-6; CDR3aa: CASSLGGLPYEQYF
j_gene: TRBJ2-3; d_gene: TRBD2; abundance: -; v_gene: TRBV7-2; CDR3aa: CASILLRGEVDTQYF
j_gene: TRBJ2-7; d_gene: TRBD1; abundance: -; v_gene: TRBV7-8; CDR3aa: CASRLDRANEQYF
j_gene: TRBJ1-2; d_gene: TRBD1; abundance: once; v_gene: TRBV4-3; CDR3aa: CASSQTGGWGYGYTF
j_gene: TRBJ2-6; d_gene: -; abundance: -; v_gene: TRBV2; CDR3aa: CASSGGLRVRANVLTF
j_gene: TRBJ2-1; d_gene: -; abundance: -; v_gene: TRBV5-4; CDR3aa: CASSPGKFSNEQFF
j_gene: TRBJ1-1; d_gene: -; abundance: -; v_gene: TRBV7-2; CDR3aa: CASSTTVNTEAFF
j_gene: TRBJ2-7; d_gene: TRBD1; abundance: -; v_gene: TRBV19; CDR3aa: CASSSPGTGNYEQYF
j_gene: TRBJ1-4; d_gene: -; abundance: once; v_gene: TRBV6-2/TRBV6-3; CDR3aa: CASSPGNTNEKLFF
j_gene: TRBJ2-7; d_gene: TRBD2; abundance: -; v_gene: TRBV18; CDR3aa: CASSNRGGLPYEQYF
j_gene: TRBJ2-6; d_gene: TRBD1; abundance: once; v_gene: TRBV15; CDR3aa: CATSRDRGSGANVLTF
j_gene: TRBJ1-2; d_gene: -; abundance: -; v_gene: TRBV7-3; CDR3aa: CASSLTAGALSNYGYTF
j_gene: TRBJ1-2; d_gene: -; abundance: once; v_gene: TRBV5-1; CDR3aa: CASSLSQGNYGYTF
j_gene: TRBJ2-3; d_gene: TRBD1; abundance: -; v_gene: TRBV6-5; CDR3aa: CASSYTGEVLTDTQYF
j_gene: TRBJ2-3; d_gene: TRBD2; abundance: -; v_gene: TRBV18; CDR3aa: CASSPQSGGEEGDTQYF
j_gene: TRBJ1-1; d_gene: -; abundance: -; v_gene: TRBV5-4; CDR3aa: CASSRQDPNTEAFF
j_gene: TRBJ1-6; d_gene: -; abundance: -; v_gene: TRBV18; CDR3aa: CASSPRAGDYDSPLHF
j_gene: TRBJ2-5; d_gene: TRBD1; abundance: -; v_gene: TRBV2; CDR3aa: CASTRTGGFLIQYF
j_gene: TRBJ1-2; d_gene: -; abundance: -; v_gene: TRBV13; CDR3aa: CASSLGTGLSHYGYTF
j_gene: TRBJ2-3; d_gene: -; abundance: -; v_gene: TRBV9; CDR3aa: CASSGLTDTQYF
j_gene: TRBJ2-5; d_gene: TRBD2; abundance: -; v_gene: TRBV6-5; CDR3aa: CASSRRTSAGETQYF
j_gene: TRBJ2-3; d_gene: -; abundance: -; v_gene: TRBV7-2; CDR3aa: CASSLVVTNTDTQYF
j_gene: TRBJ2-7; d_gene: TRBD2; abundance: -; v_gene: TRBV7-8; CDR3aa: CAIEQAGGYEQYF
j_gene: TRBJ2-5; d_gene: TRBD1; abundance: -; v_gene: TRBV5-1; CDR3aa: CASSLAGTGARETQYF
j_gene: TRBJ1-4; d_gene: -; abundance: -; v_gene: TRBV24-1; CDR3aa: CATSDLPPGGPHEKLFF
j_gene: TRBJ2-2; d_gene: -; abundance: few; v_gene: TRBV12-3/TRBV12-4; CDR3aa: CASSFNREGELFF
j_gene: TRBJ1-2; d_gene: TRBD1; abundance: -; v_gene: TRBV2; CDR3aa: CASSPTGTLYGYTF
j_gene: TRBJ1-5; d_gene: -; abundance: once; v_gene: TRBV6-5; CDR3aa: CASVTGSTGPQHF
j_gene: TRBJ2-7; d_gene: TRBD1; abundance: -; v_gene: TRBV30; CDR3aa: CAWTTGLSYEQYF